Listed here is a single T cell receptor beta chain. What it recognizes is unknown. The same CDR3 also results from other DNA sequences found in this sample. The CDR3 consists of 12 residues. V lost 3 bases and J lost 8, with 8 bases in between. Germline assignment: CDR1 MDHEN and CDR2 SYDVKM. Generated by immunoSEQ multiplex PCR, the TCRdb table keeps only in-frame clones and is missing some. The table includes more than 2 million clones, approximately 96% detected once. This sample is part of a study of shared clonotypes between healthy human individuals. The study's findings and limits: Sharing across several donors was seen in roughly 5.2% of naive CD4 clonotypes. Limitation of the genetic and exposure-history diversity represented came from the few donors.

This chain links TRBV28 with TRBJ2-1, with D hard to call. Sequencing was performed on naive CD4+ T cells sorted from blood. Regarding subset: CD45RA+ positively selected. The TCR originated in a man aged 18 to 29 in good health. The CDR3 DNA follows: TGTGCCAGCAGTTTGCCCGGTTATGAGCAGTTCTTC. Residues: CASSLPGYEQFF.